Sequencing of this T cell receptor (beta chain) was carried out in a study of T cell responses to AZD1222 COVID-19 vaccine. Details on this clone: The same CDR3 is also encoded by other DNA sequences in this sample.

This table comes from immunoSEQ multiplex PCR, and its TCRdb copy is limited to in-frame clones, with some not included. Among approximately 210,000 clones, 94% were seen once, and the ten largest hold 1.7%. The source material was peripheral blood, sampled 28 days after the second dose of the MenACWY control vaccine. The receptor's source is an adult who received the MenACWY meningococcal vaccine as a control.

CDR3 DNA: TGTGCCAGCAGGGCCGGGACAGGGTTCATGAACACTGAAGCTTTCTTT. It encodes CASRAGTGFMNTEAFF. The chain links TRBV2 to TRBJ1-1; 9 bases align to TRBD1. The CDR3 runs 16 residues. V was clipped by 6 bases and J by 0 bases; unmatched bases: 8. Germline-derived CDR1 and CDR2 are SNHLY and FYNNEI.